This T cell receptor beta chain was sequenced in a study of T cell responses to AZD1222 COVID-19 vaccine. Assay: immunoSEQ multiplex PCR; the TCRdb copy retains only in-frame clones and omits some. The sample holds 150,000 or so clones, roughly 90% seen once. Looked up from germline, CDR1 is PRHDT and CDR2 is FYEKMQ (reference sequence). The length of the CDR3 is 15 residues. V was clipped by 3 bases and J by 4 bases; unmatched bases: 4. Specimen: peripheral blood, collected on day 0 of AZD1222 vaccination. The gene calls are TRBV13 and TRBJ2-1; 9 bases agree with TRBD2. The receptor was derived from an adult in good health. CDR3 protein: CASSFATSGYNEQFF. In DNA form, the CDR3 reads TGTGCCAGCAGCTTCGCGACTAGCGGTTACAATGAGCAGTTCTTC.